A selection of T cell receptor beta chains follows, all from one sample in a study of Graves' ophthalmopathy and Graves' hyperthyroidism. TCRdb itself ran the multiplex PCR reads through MiXCR, one entry per CDR3 protein. The data hold approximately 160,000 distinct CDR3 sequences, with 35% to 45% observed a single time. Sequencing was done on a sample of peripheral blood. Every receptor here comes from a man aged 30 to 39 with Graves' ophthalmopathy. Each CDR3 is given with its conserved first and last residue. The D gene is left open where the match is weak. Part of the rows lack a size; the others show once, few, many or a class for expanded clones.

TRBJ2-7 - TRBV20-1 - CSAQSSGTYEQYF TGCAGTGCCCAAAGTAGCGGTACCTACGAGCAGTACTTC
TRBJ1-6 TRBD1 TRBV28 many CASSSTISDRDSSPLHF TGTGCCAGCAGCTCCACGATTTCTGACAGGGATTCCTCACCCCTCCACTTT
TRBJ2-5 TRBD2 TRBV7-2 - CASSVAGGGETQYF TGTGCCAGCAGCGTAGCGGGGGGGGGAGAGACCCAGTACTTC
TRBJ1-1 - TRBV6-1 few CASTSYKGTEAFF TGTGCCAGCACCTCCTATAAGGGGACTGAAGCTTTCTTT
TRBJ1-1 - TRBV7-9 many CASSLVWFKEAFF TGTGCCAGCAGCTTAGTGTGGTTCAAAGAAGCTTTCTTT
TRBJ1-2 - TRBV6-5 - CASSYDPKDYGYTF TGTGCCAGCAGTTACGACCCGAAGGACTATGGCTACACCTTC
TRBJ1-1 - TRBV12-3/TRBV12-4 few CASSWGTPALNTEAFF TGTGCCAGCAGTTGGGGGACGCCGGCCCTGAACACTGAAGCTTTCTTT
TRBJ2-7 - TRBV6-1 - CASSAQGLKTYEQYF TGTGCCAGCAGTGCCCAGGGGCTTAAAACCTACGAGCAGTACTTC
TRBJ2-4 - TRBV6-5 - CASSYAKLKNIQYF TGTGCCAGCAGCTACGCGAAACTTAAAAACATTCAGTACTTC
TRBJ2-7 TRBD1 TRBV6-2/TRBV6-3 many CASTRTGEGYEQYF TGTGCCAGCACGAGGACAGGGGAGGGCTACGAGCAGTACTTC
TRBJ2-5 TRBD1 TRBV30 - CAWSVRTGGSAQYF TGTGCCTGGAGTGTACGGACAGGGGGCTCGGCCCAGTACTTC
TRBJ2-3 TRBD2 TRBV12-3/TRBV12-4 - CASSLNGEGDTQYF TGTGCCAGCAGTTTGAATGGGGAGGGAGATACGCAGTATTTT
TRBJ2-2 - TRBV12-3/TRBV12-4 many CASGQNTGELFF TGTGCCAGCGGACAGAACACCGGGGAGCTGTTTTTT
TRBJ1-5 - TRBV5-1 few CASSLVGMSNQPQHF TGCGCCAGCAGCTTGGTGGGTATGAGCAATCAGCCCCAGCATTTT
TRBJ1-1 TRBD1 TRBV6-1 few CASLPQAGTASEAFF TGTGCCAGCCTTCCCCAAGCCGGGACAGCCTCTGAAGCTTTCTTT
TRBJ2-5 TRBD1 TRBV12-3/TRBV12-4 - CASSHGQGRRETQYF TGTGCCAGCAGTCACGGACAGGGTAGGAGGGAGACCCAGTACTTC
TRBJ1-1 - TRBV9 many CASSPHRALNTEAFF TGTGCCAGCAGCCCCCACCGGGCCTTGAACACTGAAGCTTTCTTT
TRBJ1-6 - TRBV28 many CASSLCFRGLVWGSPLHF TGTGCCAGCAGTTTATGTTTTCGTGGGCTGGTGTGGGGTTCACCCCTCCACTTT
TRBJ2-5 TRBD2 TRBV6-2/TRBV6-3 many CASRLGLAGDRGQETQYF TGTGCCAGCAGACTGGGACTAGCGGGAGATCGGGGCCAAGAGACCCAGTACTTC
TRBJ2-7 TRBD2 TRBV11-2 many CASSQPGLAGYYEQYF TGTGCCAGCAGCCAACCGGGACTAGCGGGATACTACGAGCAGTACTTC
TRBJ2-7 TRBD1 TRBV27 - CASSPKTGTYEQYF TGTGCCAGCAGCCCCAAGACAGGGACCTACGAGCAGTACTTC
TRBJ1-5 - TRBV6-2/TRBV6-3 many CASSYNPRVGNQPQHF TGTGCCAGCAGTTACAACCCCCGGGTGGGCAATCAGCCCCAGCATTTT
TRBJ2-7 TRBD1 TRBV2 many CASTPGTAPYEQYF TGTGCCAGCACACCCGGGACAGCGCCCTACGAGCAGTACTTC
TRBJ2-5 TRBD2 TRBV30 - CAWGRGFQETQYF TGTGCCTGGGGGAGGGGATTCCAAGAGACCCAGTACTTC
TRBJ2-7 TRBD1 TRBV6-1 many CASSEWGTGAYEQYF TGTGCCAGCAGTGAATGGGGGACAGGGGCCTACGAGCAGTACTTC
TRBJ2-7 - TRBV19 many CASSVQGTYEQYF TGTGCCAGTAGTGTGCAGGGGACCTACGAGCAGTACTTC
TRBJ1-1 - TRBV29-1 many CSVDGPFHEAFF TGCAGCGTTGACGGACCTTTTCATGAAGCTTTCTTT
TRBJ1-2 - TRBV7-9 - CASSLGVGNYGYTF TGTGCCAGCAGCTTAGGGGTCGGTAACTATGGCTACACCTTC
TRBJ2-7 - TRBV10-3 many CAISEDWRGTYEQYF TGTGCCATCAGTGAGGACTGGAGGGGAACCTACGAGCAGTACTTC
TRBJ2-2 - TRBV12-3/TRBV12-4 many CASSLGELSNPNTGELFF TGTGCCAGCAGTTTAGGTGAACTCTCGAACCCGAACACCGGGGAGCTGTTTTTT
TRBJ2-5 - TRBV24-1 - CATSDARETQYF TGTGCCACCAGTGACGCCAGAGAGACCCAGTACTTC
TRBJ1-1 - TRBV28 many CASSFLSQNTEAFF TGTGCCAGCAGTTTTTTGTCCCAGAACACTGAAGCTTTCTTT
TRBJ2-5 TRBD1 TRBV20-1 - CSAREDRDSETQYF TGCAGTGCTAGGGAAGACAGGGATTCGGAGACCCAGTACTTC
TRBJ1-2 TRBD1 TRBV28 - CASSSPGTGHSGGYTF TGTGCCAGCAGCTCTCCCGGGACAGGACACTCAGGGGGCTACACCTTC
TRBJ1-1 - TRBV5-1 many CASSPQQGRVEAFF TGCGCCAGCAGCCCGCAGCAGGGGCGGGTTGAAGCTTTCTTT
TRBJ2-5 TRBD2 TRBV7-9 many CASRASGQETQYF TGTGCCAGCAGGGCTAGCGGCCAAGAGACCCAGTACTTC
TRBJ1-2 TRBD1 TRBV7-2 few CASSQRTGGYTF TGTGCCAGCAGCCAACGGACAGGAGGCTACACCTTC
TRBJ2-7 - TRBV12-3/TRBV12-4 many CASNAAGRSYEQYF TGTGCCAGCAATGCTGCCGGGAGATCCTACGAGCAGTACTTC
TRBJ2-7 - TRBV12-3/TRBV12-4 - CASSPGGTAPRYHF TGTGCCAGCAGTCCCGGGGGGACAGCGCCCCGGTACCACTTC
TRBJ1-2 - TRBV12-3/TRBV12-4 - CASRQGGDYYGYTF TGTGCCAGCAGACAGGGAGGGGACTACTATGGCTACACCTTC
TRBJ2-7 - TRBV5-5 - CASSLAPAAYEQYF TGTGCCAGCAGCTTGGCCCCAGCGGCCTACGAGCAGTACTTC